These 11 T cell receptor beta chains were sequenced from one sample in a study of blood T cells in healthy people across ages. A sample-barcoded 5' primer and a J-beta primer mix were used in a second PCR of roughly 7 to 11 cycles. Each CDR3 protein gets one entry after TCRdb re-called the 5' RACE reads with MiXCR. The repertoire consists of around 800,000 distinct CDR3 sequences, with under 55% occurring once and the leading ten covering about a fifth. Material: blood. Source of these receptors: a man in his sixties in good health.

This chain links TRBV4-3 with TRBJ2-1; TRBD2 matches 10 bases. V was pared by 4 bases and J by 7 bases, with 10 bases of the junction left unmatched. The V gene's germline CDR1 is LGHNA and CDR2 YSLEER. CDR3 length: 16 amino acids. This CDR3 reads CASSRTPTSGVNEQFF. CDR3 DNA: TGCGCCAGCAGCCGCACTCCAACTAGCGGGGTTAATGAGCAGTTCTTC.

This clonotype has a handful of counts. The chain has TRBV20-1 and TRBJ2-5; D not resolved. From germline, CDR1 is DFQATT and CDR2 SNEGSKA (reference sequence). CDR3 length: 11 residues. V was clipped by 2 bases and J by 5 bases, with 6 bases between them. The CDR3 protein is CSARYGETQYF. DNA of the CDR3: TGCAGTGCTAGATACGGCGAGACCCAGTACTTC.

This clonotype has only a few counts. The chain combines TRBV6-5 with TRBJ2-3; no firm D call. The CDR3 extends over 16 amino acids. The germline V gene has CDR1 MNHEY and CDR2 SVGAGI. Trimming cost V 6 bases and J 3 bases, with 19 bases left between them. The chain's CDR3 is CASRLPTLIDTDTQYF. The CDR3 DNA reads TGTGCCAGCAGACTCCCGACATTGATCGATACAGATACGCAGTATTTT.

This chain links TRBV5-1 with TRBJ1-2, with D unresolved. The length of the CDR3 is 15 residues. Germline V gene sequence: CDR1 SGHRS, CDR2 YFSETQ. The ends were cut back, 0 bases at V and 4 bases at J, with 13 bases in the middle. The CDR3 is CASSLAPMDAYGYTF. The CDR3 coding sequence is TGCGCCAGCAGCTTGGCCCCGATGGATGCCTATGGCTACACCTTC.

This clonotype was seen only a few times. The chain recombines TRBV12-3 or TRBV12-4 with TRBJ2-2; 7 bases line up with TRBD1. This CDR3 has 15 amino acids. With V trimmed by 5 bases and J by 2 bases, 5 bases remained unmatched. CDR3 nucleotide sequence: TGTGCCAGCAGTCCCTGGGACAGAAACACCGGGGAGCTGTTTTTT. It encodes CASSPWDRNTGELFF.

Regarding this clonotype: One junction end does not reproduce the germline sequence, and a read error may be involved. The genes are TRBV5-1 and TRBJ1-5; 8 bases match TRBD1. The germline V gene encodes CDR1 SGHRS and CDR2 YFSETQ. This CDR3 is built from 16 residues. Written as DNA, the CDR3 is TGTGCCAGCAGCCCCGACAGGGGCCATAGCAATCAGCCCCAGCATTTT. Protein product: CASSPDRGHSNQPQHF.

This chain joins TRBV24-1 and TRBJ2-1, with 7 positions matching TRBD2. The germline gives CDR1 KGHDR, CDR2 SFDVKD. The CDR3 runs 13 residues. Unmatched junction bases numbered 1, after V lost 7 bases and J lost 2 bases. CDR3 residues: CATRSGAYNEQFF. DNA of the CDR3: TGTGCCACCAGAAGCGGGGCCTACAATGAGCAGTTCTTC.

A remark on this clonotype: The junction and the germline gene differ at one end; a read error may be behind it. CDR3 in amino acids: CASSGRIATNEKLFF. Written as DNA, the CDR3 is TGCGCCAGCAGCGGGCGGATTGCAACCAATGAAAAACTGTTTTTT. The rearrangement links TRBV4-1 to TRBJ1-4; the D is unclear. This CDR3 is built from 15 residues. Germline CDR1 MGHRA, CDR2 YSYEKL.

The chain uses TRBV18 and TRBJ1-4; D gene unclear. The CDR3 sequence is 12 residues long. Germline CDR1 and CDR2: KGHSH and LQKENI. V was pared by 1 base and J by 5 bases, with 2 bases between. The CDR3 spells CASSPQNEKLFF. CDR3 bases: TGTGCCAGCTCACCACAGAATGAAAAACTGTTTTTT.

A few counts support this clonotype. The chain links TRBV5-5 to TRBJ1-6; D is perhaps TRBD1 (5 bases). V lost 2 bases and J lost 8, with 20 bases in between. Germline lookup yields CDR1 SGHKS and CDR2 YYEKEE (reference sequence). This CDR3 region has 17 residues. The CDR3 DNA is TGTGCCAGCAGCTTTATTGCCGCCAGGGTTATTGATTCACCCCTCCACTTT. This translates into CASSFIAARVIDSPLHF.

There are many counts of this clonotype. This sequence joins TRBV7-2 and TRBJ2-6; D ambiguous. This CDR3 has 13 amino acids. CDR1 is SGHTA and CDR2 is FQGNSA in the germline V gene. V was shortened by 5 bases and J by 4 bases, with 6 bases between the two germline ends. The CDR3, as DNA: TGTGCCAGCAGCGTAGGGGGGGCCAACGTCCTGACTTTC. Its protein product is CASSVGGANVLTF.